Below, one T cell receptor beta chain is given with its context. No antigen is known for it. This entry is derived from a study of OX40 agonist ivuxolimab in advanced cancers. Study context: Partial responses were achieved by three patients, of whom one had hepatocellular carcinoma and two had cutaneous melanoma.

Repertoires were generated with immunoSEQ multiplex PCR, while TCRdb's copy carries only in-frame clones and drops some. The sample has fewer than 40,000 clones; over 60% are singletons. The ends were cut back, 4 bases at V and 10 bases at J, with 13 bases in the middle. CDR1 and CDR2 from the germline V gene are SQVTM and ANQGSEA. The CDR3 runs to 11 residues. Whole-study findings and limits: With doses of 0.1-3.0 mg/kg, partial responders showed among the lowest clonal expansion.

Collection of blood occurred at baseline, at cycle 4 day 1, and at cycle 7 day 1. The sequence was collected from an adult with an advanced solid tumor such as melanoma, head and neck, liver or kidney cancer. The input for sequencing was CD4+ or CD8+ T cells sorted from blood, taken in a trial of the OX40 agonist ivuxolimab. This sequence joins TRBV29-1 and TRBJ1-1; D call uncertain. CDR3 amino acids: CSVVPMGRAFF. CDR3 nucleotides: TGCAGCGTTGTTCCGATGGGGAGAGCTTTCTTT.